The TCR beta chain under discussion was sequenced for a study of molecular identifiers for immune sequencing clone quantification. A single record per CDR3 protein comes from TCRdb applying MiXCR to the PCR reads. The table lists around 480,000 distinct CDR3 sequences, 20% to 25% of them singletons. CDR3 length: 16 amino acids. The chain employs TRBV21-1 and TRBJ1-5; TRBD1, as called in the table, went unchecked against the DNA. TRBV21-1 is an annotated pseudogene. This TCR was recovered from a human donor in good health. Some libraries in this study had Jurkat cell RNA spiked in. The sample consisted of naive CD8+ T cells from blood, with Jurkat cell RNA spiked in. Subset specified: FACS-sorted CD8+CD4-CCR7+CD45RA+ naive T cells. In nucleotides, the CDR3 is TGTGCCAGCAGCAAAACCGTGCACAGGATGAACCAGGCCCAGCATTTT. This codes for CASSKTVHRMNQAQHF.